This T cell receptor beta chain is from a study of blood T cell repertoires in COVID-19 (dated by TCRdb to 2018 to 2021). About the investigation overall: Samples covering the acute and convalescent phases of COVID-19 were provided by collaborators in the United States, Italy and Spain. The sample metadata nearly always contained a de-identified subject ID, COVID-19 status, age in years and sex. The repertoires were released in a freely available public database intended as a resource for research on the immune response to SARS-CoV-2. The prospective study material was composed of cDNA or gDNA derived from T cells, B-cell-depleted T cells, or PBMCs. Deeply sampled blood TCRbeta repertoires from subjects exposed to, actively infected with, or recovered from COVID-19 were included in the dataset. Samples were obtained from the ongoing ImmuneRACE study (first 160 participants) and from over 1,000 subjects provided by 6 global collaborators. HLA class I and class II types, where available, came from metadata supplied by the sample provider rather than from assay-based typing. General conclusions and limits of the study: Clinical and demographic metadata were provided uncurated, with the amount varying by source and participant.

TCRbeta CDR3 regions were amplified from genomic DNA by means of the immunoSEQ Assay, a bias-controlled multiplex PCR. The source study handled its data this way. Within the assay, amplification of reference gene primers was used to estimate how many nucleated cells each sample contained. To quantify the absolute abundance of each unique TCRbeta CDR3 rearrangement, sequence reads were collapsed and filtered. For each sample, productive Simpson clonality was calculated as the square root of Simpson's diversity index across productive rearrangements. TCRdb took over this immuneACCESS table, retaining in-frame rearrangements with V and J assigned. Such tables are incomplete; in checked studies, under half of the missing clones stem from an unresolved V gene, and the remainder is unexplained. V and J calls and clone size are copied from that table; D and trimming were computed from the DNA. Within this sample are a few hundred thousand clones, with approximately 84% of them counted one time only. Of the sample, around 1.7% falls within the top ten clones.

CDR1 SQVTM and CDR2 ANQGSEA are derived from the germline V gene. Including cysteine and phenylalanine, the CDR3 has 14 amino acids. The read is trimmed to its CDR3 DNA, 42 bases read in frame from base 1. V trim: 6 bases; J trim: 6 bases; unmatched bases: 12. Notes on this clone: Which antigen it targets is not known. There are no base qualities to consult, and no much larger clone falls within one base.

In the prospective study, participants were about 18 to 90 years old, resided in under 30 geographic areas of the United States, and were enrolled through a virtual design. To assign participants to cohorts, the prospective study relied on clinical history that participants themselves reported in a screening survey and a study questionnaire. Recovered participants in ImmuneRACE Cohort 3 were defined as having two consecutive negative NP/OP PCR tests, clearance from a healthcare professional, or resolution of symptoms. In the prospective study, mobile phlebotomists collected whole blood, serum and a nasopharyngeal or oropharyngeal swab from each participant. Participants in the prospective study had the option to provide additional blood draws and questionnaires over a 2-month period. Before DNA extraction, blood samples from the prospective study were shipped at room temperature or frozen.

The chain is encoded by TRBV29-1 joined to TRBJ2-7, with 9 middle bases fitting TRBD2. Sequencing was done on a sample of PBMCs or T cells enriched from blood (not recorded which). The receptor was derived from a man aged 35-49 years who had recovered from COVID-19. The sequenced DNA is TGCAGCGTACAGGGGAAGGCGGGAGGGTCCGAGCAGTACTTC. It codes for CSVQGKAGGSEQYF.